This T cell receptor beta chain was captured by sequencing in a study of PD-1 blockade in classical Hodgkin lymphoma. Germline-derived CDR1 and CDR2 are MNHNS and SASEGT. The CDR3 consists of 16 residues. Time point meaning: cycle 4 day 1 (C4D1), after six to seven weeks of nivolumab. In every patient, relapse followed autologous stem cell transplantation, while exposure to brentuximab vedotin differed. General study results and limits: TCR diversity in CD4+, not CD8+, cells rose significantly by C4D1. Diminished baseline TCR diversity has been reported in newly diagnosed patients relative to healthy donors. It was among complete responders that baseline diversity resembled that of newly diagnosed patients.

Measured with immunoSEQ multiplex PCR; TCRdb has only the in-frame clones, and not every one. The sample carries about 19,000 clones, more than 75% recorded once. Concerning this clone itself: Its target is unknown. The junction departs from germline at one end; a sequencing error may be responsible.

The source material was peripheral blood mononuclear cells (PBMCs), sampled before the fourth cycle of nivolumab. The receptor comes from a human donor with classical Hodgkin lymphoma. This chain connects TRBV6-1 to TRBJ2-7, with 7 bases aligning to TRBD2. As DNA, the CDR3 is TGTGCCAGCAGAGAAGGGGAGCGGGGTTGGTTCTACGAGCAGTACTTC. Translated, it gives CASREGERGWFYEQYF.